These T cell receptor beta chains were read from a single sample in a study of cytomegalovirus exposure and HLA in healthy donors. Some clones are missing from TCRdb's copy, which holds only in-frame ones; the method was immunoSEQ multiplex PCR. In the table there are about 140,000 clones, around 80% of which are singletons. Sequencing was done on a sample of PBMCs. These receptors all stem from a man aged 30 to 45 in good health. The CDR3 runs from the conserved cysteine through the conserved F or W. A D gene is named only where the DNA matches it firmly. Clone size is shown for a subset of rows, as once, few, many or a class of expanded clone.

j_gene | abundance | v_gene | d_gene | CDR3aa | CDR3nt
TRBJ2-5 | . | TRBV4-1 | . | CASSLDLAPSEETQYF | TGCGCCAGCAGCCTCGACCTAGCGCCAAGCGAAGAGACCCAGTACTTC
TRBJ1-1 | . | TRBV19 | . | CASRSGARNTEAFF | TGTGCCAGTAGATCAGGGGCTCGGAACACTGAAGCTTTCTTT
TRBJ2-1 | . | TRBV11-2 | . | CASGRRSYNEQFF | TGTGCCAGCGGGAGAAGGTCCTACAATGAGCAGTTCTTC
TRBJ2-1 | . | TRBV27 | TRBD2 | CASTPSGGLAGYNEQFF | TGTGCCAGCACCCCGTCGGGGGGACTAGCGGGTTACAATGAGCAGTTCTTC
TRBJ1-4 | . | TRBV11-2 | TRBD1 | CASSQQGATNEKLFF | TGTGCCAGCAGCCAACAGGGGGCAACTAATGAAAAACTGTTTTTT
TRBJ2-3 | few | TRBV21-1 | . | CAGIAGACTDTQYF | TGTGCCGGAATAGCGGGAGCCTGCACAGATACGCAGTATTTT
TRBJ2-1 | . | TRBV10-3 | . | CAISESTNNEQFF | TGTGCCATCAGTGAGTCGACTAACAATGAGCAGTTCTTC
TRBJ2-7 | . | TRBV27 | . | CASSFGQNYEQYF | TGTGCCAGCAGTTTTGGCCAGAACTACGAGCAGTACTTC
TRBJ2-1 | . | TRBV4-1 | . | CASSQTPGQRLSYNEQFF | TGCGCCAGCAGCCAGACCCCCGGACAACGACTCTCCTACAATGAGCAGTTCTTC
TRBJ2-1 | . | TRBV6-6 | TRBD2 | CASSGLGVNEQFF | TGTGCCAGCAGCGGACTAGGAGTAAATGAGCAGTTCTTC
TRBJ2-5 | once | TRBV5-4 | TRBD1 | CAGSWTGRLGETQYF | TGTGCCGGCAGCTGGACAGGGAGGTTGGGTGAGACCCAGTACTTC
TRBJ1-2 | . | TRBV27 | TRBD1 | CASSQDRDYGYTF | TGTGCCAGCAGCCAGGACAGGGACTATGGCTACACCTTC
TRBJ2-3 | . | TRBV6-5 | TRBD1 | CASSYQNRGPDTQYF | TGTGCCAGCAGTTACCAAAACAGGGGACCAGATACGCAGTATTTT
TRBJ2-1 | . | TRBV2 | . | CASNLDRPGRNEQFF | TGTGCCAGCAACCTGGACAGGCCCGGGAGAAATGAGCAGTTCTTC
TRBJ1-2 | . | TRBV20-1 | . | CSARSEPGYTF | TGCAGTGCTCGGTCCGAGCCCGGCTACACCTTC
TRBJ2-1 | . | TRBV30 | . | CAWTVYVGAGPYNEQFF | TGTGCCTGGACTGTGTACGTCGGGGCGGGACCCTACAATGAGCAGTTCTTC
TRBJ2-1 | . | TRBV27 | TRBD2 | CASSWTSGSGWSFSNEQFF | TGTGCCAGCAGTTGGACTAGCGGGAGTGGTTGGTCTTTCTCCAATGAGCAGTTCTTC
TRBJ2-4 | . | TRBV29-1 | . | CSVEQPSGVAKNIQYF | TGCAGCGTTGAACAACCTTCAGGGGTGGCCAAAAACATTCAGTACTTC
TRBJ1-2 | few | TRBV29-1 | . | CSVDTAIGYGYTF | TGCAGCGTTGATACTGCAATCGGCTATGGCTACACCTTC
TRBJ2-3 | . | TRBV5-6 | TRBD2 | CASSLVGSGSYTQYF | TGTGCCAGCAGCTTGGTCGGTAGCGGGAGTTATACGCAGTATTTT
TRBJ1-3 | . | TRBV7-9 | . | CSFSGNTIYF | TGTTCCTTCTCTGGAAACACCATATATTTT
TRBJ1-1 | few | TRBV18 | . | CASSPRLRTNTEAFF | TGTGCCAGCTCTCCAAGACTACGCACGAACACTGAAGCTTTCTTT
TRBJ2-3 | . | TRBV30 | . | CAWSVDLSTDTQYF | TGTGCCTGGAGTGTGGACTTGAGCACAGATACGCAGTATTTT
TRBJ2-5 | . | TRBV18 | TRBD1 | CASSPRGQLEETQYF | TGTGCCAGCTCACCAAGGGGACAGCTCGAAGAGACCCAGTACTTC
TRBJ2-7 | few | TRBV28 | . | CASSPLDSYEQYF | TGTGCCAGCAGTCCCCTTGACAGCTACGAGCAGTACTTC
TRBJ2-1 | . | TRBV7-3 | . | CASSLSQGSYNEQFF | TGTGCCAGCAGCTTGTCGCAGGGATCCTACAATGAGCAGTTCTTC
TRBJ2-3 | . | TRBV5-1 | . | CAPIGRQGRDTQYF | TGCGCCCCCATCGGGAGACAGGGCAGGGATACGCAGTATTTT
TRBJ2-7 | . | TRBV7-9 | . | CSSSSTGTSSYEQYF | TGTTCCAGCAGCTCAACGGGGACAAGCTCCTACGAGCAGTACTTC
TRBJ1-3 | . | TRBV25-1 | TRBD1 | CASSGTGASGNTIYF | TGTGCCAGCAGTGGGACAGGGGCATCTGGAAACACCATATATTTT
TRBJ1-5 | . | TRBV28 | . | CASSLGQVNQPQHF | TGTGCCAGCAGTTTAGGCCAAGTCAATCAGCCCCAGCATTTT
TRBJ1-5 | few | TRBV12-5 | . | CASGLGPVAVASQPQHF | TGTGCTAGTGGTTTGGGCCCGGTGGCAGTAGCCAGTCAGCCCCAGCATTTT
TRBJ2-1 | . | TRBV9 | TRBD1 | CASSGLGTGHNEQFF | TGTGCCAGCAGCGGTCTCGGGACAGGGCACAATGAGCAGTTCTTC
TRBJ2-1 | once | TRBV7-8 | TRBD2 | CASSPGLAYNEQFF | TGTGCCAGCAGCCCGGGACTAGCCTATAATGAGCAGTTCTTC
TRBJ1-2 | . | TRBV11-2 | . | CASSLDAGRYGYTF | TGTGCCAGCAGCTTAGACGCAGGGCGGTATGGCTACACCTTC
TRBJ1-6 | . | TRBV28 | TRBD1 | CASSPGQVGNSPLHF | TGTGCCAGCAGCCCAGGACAGGTGGGGAATTCACCCCTCCACTTT
TRBJ2-1 | . | TRBV18 | . | CASSPPRNYNEQFF | TGTGCCAGCTCACCACCGAGGAACTACAATGAGCAGTTCTTC
TRBJ1-2 | . | TRBV19 | TRBD1 | CASRLRDRENYGYTF | TGTGCCAGTAGGCTCCGGGACAGGGAGAACTATGGCTACACCTTC
TRBJ2-7 | once | TRBV13 | . | CASSLGSLAGTLEQYF | TGTGCCAGCAGCTTAGGTTCTCTGGCGGGAACCCTCGAGCAGTACTTC
TRBJ2-7 | . | TRBV29-1 | TRBD2 | CSVEGAGPPYEQYF | TGCAGCGTTGAAGGAGCGGGACCTCCCTACGAGCAGTACTTC
TRBJ2-7 | once | TRBV27 | . | CASSFKEPSSYEQYF | TGTGCCAGCAGTTTTAAGGAGCCGAGCTCCTACGAGCAGTACTTC
TRBJ2-7 | . | TRBV11-1 | TRBD1 | CASSSPGQPTYEQYF | TGTGCCAGCAGCTCCCCGGGACAGCCCACCTACGAGCAGTACTTC
TRBJ2-7 | . | TRBV6-5 | TRBD2 | CASRMTSGKGYEQYF | TGTGCCAGCAGGATGACTAGCGGGAAAGGTTACGAGCAGTACTTC
TRBJ2-1 | . | TRBV28 | TRBD2 | CASSFGGRGVNEQFF | TGTGCCAGCAGTTTCGGCGGGAGGGGGGTCAATGAGCAGTTCTTC
TRBJ1-2 | few | TRBV9 | . | CASSVGSYGGYTF | TGTGCCAGCAGCGTAGGTTCTTATGGCGGCTACACCTTC
TRBJ1-1 | few | TRBV12-5 | TRBD1 | CASGSTGLEAFF | TGTGCTAGTGGGTCGACAGGGCTTGAAGCTTTCTTT
TRBJ1-1 | . | TRBV6-1 | TRBD1 | CASSDRGQSEAFF | TGTGCCAGCAGTGACCGGGGACAGTCTGAAGCTTTCTTT
TRBJ2-7 | few | TRBV11-2 | . | CASSLFVGHDEQYF | TGTGCCAGCAGCTTGTTCGTTGGGCATGACGAGCAGTACTTC
TRBJ2-7 | . | TRBV6-5 | . | CASSYSGAYEQYF | TGTGCCAGCAGTTATTCCGGGGCCTACGAGCAGTACTTC
TRBJ2-3 | . | TRBV25-1 | . | CASRHRGGVSSTDTQYF | TGTGCCAGCCGACACCGGGGCGGGGTCTCTAGCACAGATACGCAGTATTTT